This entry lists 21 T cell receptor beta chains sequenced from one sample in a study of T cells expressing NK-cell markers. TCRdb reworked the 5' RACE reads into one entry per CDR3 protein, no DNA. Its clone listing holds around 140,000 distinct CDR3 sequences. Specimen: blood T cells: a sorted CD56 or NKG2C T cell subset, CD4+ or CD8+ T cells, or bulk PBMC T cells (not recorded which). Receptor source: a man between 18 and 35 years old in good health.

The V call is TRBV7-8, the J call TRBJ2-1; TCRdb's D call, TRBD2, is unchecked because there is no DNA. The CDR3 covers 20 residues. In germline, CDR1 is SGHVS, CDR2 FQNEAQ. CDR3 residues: CASSFGRRERLAGGQNEQFF.

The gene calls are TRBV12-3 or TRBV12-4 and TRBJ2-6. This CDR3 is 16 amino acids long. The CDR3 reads CASSFAGEWGANVLTF.

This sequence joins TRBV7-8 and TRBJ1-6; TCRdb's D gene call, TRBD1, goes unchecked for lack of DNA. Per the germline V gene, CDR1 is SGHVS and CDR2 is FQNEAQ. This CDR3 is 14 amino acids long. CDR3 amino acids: CASSLARQNSPLHF.

The CDR3 here is CSVEDTGQTYNEQFF. This rearrangement joins TRBV29-1 to TRBJ2-1; the TCRdb D gene call, TRBD1, has no DNA to confirm it. Germline V gene sequence: CDR1 SQVTM, CDR2 ANQGSEA. This CDR3 region has 15 residues.

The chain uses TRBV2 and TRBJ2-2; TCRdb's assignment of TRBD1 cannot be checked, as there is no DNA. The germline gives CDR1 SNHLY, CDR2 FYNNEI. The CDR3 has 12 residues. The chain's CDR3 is CATTRATGELFF.

CDR3: CASSDRQGGNNEQFF. The chain combines TRBV4-2 with TRBJ2-1; TCRdb designates TRBD1, a call that cannot be tested without DNA. The germline CDR1 and CDR2 sequences are LGHNA and YNFKEQ. The CDR3 is 15 amino acids.

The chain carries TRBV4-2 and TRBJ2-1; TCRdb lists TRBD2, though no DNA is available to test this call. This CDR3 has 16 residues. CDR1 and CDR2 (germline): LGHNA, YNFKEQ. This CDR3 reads CASSPLTSGLYNEQFF.

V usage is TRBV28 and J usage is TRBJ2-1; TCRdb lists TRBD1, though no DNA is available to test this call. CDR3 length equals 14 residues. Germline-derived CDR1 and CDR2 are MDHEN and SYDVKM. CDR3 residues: CASSAGAAYNEQFF.

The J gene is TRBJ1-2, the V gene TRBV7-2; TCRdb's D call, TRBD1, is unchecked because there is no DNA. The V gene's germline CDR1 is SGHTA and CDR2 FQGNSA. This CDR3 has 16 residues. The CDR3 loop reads CASSFHSGTGDDGYTF.

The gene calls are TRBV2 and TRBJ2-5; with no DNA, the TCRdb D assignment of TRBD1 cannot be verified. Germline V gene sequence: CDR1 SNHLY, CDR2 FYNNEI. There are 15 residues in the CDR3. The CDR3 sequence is CASSPRTVLVETQYF.

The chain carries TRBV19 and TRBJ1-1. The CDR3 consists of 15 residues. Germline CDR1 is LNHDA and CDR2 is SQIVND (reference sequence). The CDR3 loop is CASLMGGQGPTEAFF.

CDR3 sequence reads: CATSRPFDRVYSPLHF. V and J are TRBV15 and TRBJ1-6; the D call from TCRdb, TRBD1, cannot be confirmed without DNA. The CDR3 spans 16 residues. Germline V gene data show CDR1 as LNHNV and CDR2 as YYDKDF (reference sequence).

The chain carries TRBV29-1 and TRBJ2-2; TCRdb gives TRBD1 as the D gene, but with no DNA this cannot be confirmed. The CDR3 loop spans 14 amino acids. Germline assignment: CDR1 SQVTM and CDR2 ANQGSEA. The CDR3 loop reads CSVRRTSDTGELFF.

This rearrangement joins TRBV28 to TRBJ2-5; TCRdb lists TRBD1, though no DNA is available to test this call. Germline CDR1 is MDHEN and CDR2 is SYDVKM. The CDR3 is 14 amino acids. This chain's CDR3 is CARPQGPGQETQYF.

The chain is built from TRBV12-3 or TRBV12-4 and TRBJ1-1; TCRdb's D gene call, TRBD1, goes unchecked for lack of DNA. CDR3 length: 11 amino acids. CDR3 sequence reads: CASWTGAEAFF.

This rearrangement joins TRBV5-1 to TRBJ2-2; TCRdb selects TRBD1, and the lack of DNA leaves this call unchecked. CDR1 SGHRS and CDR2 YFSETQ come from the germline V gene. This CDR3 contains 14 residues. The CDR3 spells CASSPGAHTGELFF.

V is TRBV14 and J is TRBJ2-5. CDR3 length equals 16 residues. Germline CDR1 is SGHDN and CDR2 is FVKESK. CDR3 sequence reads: CASSQVRLAEQETQYF.

The CDR3 sequence is CASSLGAGILTDTQYF. The chain has TRBV11-2 and TRBJ2-3. The CDR3 extends over 16 amino acids. Germline loops: CDR1 SGHAT, CDR2 FQNNGV.

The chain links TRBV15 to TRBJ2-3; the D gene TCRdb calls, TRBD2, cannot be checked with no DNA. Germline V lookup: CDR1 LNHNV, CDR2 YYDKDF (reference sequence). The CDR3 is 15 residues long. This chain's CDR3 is CATSPTRGTADTQYF.

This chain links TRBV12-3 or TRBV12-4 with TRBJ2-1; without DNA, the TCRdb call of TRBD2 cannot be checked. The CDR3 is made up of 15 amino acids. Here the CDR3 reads CASNLREGAQGEQFF.

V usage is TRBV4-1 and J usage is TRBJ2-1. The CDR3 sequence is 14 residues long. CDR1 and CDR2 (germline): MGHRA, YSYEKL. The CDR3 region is CASSPHISYNEQFF.